This T cell receptor (beta chain) was captured in a study of blood T cell repertoires in COVID-19. Per germline, CDR1 MNHEY and CDR2 SVGEGT. The V and J ends lost 4 bases and 5 bases respectively, with 18 bases between them. There are 16 residues in the CDR3. Sequencing was performed with immunoSEQ multiplex PCR; in TCRdb, only in-frame clones are kept and a portion is missing. The top ten clones hold roughly 6.7% of a sample with about 190,000 clones, 89% of them seen once. This clone was observed a few times. V and J are TRBV6-2 or TRBV6-3 and TRBJ2-1; D unclear. The sample consisted of peripheral blood. This clonotype was sampled from a middle-aged man with acute or convalescent COVID-19. CDR3 nucleotide sequence: TGTGCCAGCAGTTTTCCCTCGCGAGCGCCCAACAATGAGCAGTTCTTC. The encoded protein is CASSFPSRAPNNEQFF.